The rows below give T cell receptor beta chains drawn from one sample of a study of blood T cell repertoires in COVID-19. Measured with immunoSEQ multiplex PCR; TCRdb has only the in-frame clones, and not every one. The sample holds about 150,000 clones, approximately 82% seen once. The specimen was peripheral blood. The origin of the receptors is a woman in her 70s who had recovered from COVID-19. Each CDR3 is given with its conserved first and last residue.

cdr3_aa,v_call,j_call
CASSSRTGVGANVLTF,TRBV7-6,TRBJ2-6
CASMAQETQYF,TRBV19,TRBJ2-5
CSAWGTSEQFF,TRBV20-1,TRBJ2-1
CASSAPTGGNTEAFF,TRBV13,TRBJ1-1
CASSIDVQGGQPQHF,TRBV19,TRBJ1-5
CAISPGQSQLWGEAFF,TRBV10-3,TRBJ1-1
CAWTPRRTGTLNYGYTF,TRBV30,TRBJ1-2
CSASTGQGRGFF,TRBV29-1,TRBJ1-4
CSVGGQGENYGYTF,TRBV29-1,TRBJ1-2
CASSLPRTGETQYF,TRBV11-1,TRBJ2-5
CASSLWGGPYEQYF,TRBV28,TRBJ2-7
CASSDPGGGELFF,TRBV10-2,TRBJ2-2
CATSRGGPRGYTF,TRBV15,TRBJ1-2
CASSLVVSGVGTDTQYF,TRBV7-9,TRBJ2-3
CASSSTRVNTGELFF,TRBV5-1,TRBJ2-2
CASSVGLAGGQETQYF,TRBV6-1,TRBJ2-5
CASTEGLAGVGNTGELFF,TRBV19,TRBJ2-2
CASSLAYRQGAGGYTF,TRBV5-1,TRBJ1-2
CASTVGVGIGEQYF,TRBV7-2,TRBJ2-7